The following is a T cell receptor (beta chain) sequence with its context. Its antigen remains unidentified. The repertoire was sequenced with immunoSEQ multiplex PCR; TCRdb's copy has only in-frame clones and lacks some. The repertoire holds about 55,000 clones, with approximately 84% as singletons. Germline V lookup: CDR1 SGHVS, CDR2 FQNEAQ. Trimming stripped 5 bases from V and 6 bases from J, with 21 bases between. The CDR3 totals 16 residues. The source of the sample is a study of radiotherapy plus CTLA-4 blockade in lung cancer. Study-wide points: Clones derived from tumor TCRs expanded in blood after radiotherapy plus ipilimumab.

The sample here was peripheral blood, taken from a patient treated with radiotherapy plus ipilimumab. The genes are TRBV7-8 and TRBJ2-3; TRBD1 might be the D (6 bases). The receptor comes from a human donor with non-small cell lung cancer whose response to radiotherapy plus ipilimumab could not be evaluated. CDR3 in amino acids: CASSPIQGSKADTQYF. DNA of the CDR3: TGTGCCAGCAGCCCTATCCAGGGGTCTAAGGCCGATACGCAGTATTTT.